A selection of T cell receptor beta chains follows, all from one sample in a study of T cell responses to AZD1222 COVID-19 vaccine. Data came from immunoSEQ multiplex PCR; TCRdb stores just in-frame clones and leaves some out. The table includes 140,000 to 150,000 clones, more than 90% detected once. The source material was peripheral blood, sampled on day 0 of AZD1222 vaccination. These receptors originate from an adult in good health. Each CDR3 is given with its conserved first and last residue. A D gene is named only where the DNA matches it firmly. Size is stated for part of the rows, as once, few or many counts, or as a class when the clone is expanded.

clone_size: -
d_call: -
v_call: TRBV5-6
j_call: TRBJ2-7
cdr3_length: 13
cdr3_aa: CASSWAQINEQYF
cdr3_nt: TGTGCCAGCAGCTGGGCCCAGATAAACGAGCAGTACTTC

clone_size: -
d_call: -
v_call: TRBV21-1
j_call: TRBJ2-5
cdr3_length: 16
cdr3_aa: CASSKEAGALEETQYF
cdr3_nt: TGTGCCAGCAGCAAAGAGGCAGGGGCCTTGGAGGAGACCCAGTACTTC

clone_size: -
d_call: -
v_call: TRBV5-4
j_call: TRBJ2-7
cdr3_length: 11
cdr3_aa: CASSRGYEQYF
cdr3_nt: TGTGCCAGCAGCAGGGGGTACGAGCAGTACTTC

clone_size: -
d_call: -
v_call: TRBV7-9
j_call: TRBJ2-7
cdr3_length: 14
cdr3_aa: CASSPVWEAYEQYF
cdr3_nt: TGTGCCAGCAGCCCGGTGTGGGAAGCCTACGAGCAGTACTTC

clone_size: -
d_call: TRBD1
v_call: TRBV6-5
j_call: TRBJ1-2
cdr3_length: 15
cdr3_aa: CASRRGTGTNYGYTF
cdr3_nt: TGTGCCAGCAGGAGGGGGACAGGGACTAACTATGGCTACACCTTC

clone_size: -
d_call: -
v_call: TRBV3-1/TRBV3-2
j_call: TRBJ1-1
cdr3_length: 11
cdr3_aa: CASSQATEAFF
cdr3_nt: TGTGCCAGCAGCCAAGCAACTGAAGCTTTCTTT

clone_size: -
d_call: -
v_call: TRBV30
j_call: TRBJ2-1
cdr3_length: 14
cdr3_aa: CAWSRGSSYNEQFF
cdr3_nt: TGTGCCTGGAGTCGGGGGAGCTCCTACAATGAGCAGTTCTTC

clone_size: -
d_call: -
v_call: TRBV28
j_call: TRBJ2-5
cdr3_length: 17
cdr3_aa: CASSSLGGLLVRETQYF
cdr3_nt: TGTGCCAGCAGTTCCCTTGGTGGGCTGTTAGTTCGAGAGACCCAGTACTTC

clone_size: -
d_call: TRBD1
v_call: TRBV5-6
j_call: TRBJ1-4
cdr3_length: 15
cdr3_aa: CASSPRPGGNEKLFF
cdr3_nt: TGTGCCAGCAGTCCACGCCCAGGGGGGAATGAAAAACTGTTTTTT

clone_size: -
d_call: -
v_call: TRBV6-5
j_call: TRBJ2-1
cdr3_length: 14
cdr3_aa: CASSYRGSYNEQFF
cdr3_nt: TGTGCCAGCAGTTACAGGGGTTCCTACAATGAGCAGTTCTTC

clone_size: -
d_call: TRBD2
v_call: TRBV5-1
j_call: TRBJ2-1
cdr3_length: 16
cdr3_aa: CASSLATTSIDNEQFF
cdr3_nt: TGCGCCAGCAGCTTGGCCACGACTAGCATTGACAATGAGCAGTTCTTC

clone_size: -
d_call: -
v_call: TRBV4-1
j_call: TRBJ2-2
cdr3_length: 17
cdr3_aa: CASSQDLRPRNTGELFF
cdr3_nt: TGCGCCAGCAGCCAAGATTTGAGACCGAGGAACACCGGGGAGCTGTTTTTT

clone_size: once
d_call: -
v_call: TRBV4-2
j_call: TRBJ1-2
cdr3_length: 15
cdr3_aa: CASSQDDRRQDGYTF
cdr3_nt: TGTGCCAGCAGCCAAGATGACCGCCGGCAGGATGGCTACACCTTC

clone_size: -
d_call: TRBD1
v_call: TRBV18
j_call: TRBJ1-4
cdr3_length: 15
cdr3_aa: CASSLQGYPNEKLFF
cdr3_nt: TGTGCCAGCTCACTACAGGGGTACCCTAATGAAAAACTGTTTTTT

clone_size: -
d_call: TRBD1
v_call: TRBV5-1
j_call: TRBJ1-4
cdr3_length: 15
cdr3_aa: CASSLGTGEGEKLFF
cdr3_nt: TGCGCCAGCAGCTTGGGAACAGGGGAGGGTGAAAAACTGTTTTTT

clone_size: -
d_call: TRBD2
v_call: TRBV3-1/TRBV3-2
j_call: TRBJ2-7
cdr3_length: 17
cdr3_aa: CASSQGGVLAGDHEQYF
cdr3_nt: TGTGCCAGCAGCCAAGGAGGGGTGCTAGCGGGAGACCACGAGCAGTACTTC

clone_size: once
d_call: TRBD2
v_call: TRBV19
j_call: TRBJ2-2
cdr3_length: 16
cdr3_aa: CASRGGLARNTGELFF
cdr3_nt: TGTGCCAGTAGAGGGGGACTAGCGAGAAACACCGGGGAGCTGTTTTTT

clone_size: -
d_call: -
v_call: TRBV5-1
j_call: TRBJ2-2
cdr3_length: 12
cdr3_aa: CASSTQTGELFF
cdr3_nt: TGCGCCAGCAGCACCCAAACCGGGGAGCTGTTTTTT